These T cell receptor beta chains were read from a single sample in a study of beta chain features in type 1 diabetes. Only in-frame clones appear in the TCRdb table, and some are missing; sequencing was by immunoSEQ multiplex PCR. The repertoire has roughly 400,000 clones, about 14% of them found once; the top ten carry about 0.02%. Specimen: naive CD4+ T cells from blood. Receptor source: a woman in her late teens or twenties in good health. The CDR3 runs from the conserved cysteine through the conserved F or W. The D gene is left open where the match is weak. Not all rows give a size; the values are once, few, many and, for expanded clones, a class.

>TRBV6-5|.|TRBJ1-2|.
CASSYRWEVNYGYTF
TGTGCCAGCAGTTACCGGTGGGAGGTAAACTATGGCTACACCTTC
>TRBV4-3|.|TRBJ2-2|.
CASSRVVVSGELFF
TGCGCCAGCAGCCGAGTAGTGGTGTCCGGGGAGCTGTTTTTT
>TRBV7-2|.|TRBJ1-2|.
CASSRAQDTGYTF
TGTGCCAGCAGCCGCGCGCAGGATACGGGCTACACCTTC
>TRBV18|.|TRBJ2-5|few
CASSPPGRRWETQYF
TGTGCCAGCTCACCACCCGGCAGGCGCTGGGAGACCCAGTACTTC
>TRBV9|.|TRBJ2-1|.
CASSKLQGGEQFF
TGTGCCAGCAGCAAACTGCAGGGGGGCGAGCAGTTCTTC
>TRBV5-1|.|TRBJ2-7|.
CASSYQGKYYEQYF
TGCGCCAGCAGCTATCAGGGAAAGTATTACGAGCAGTACTTC
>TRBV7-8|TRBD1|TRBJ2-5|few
CASRRDRGQETQYF
TGTGCCAGCAGACGGGACAGAGGGCAAGAGACCCAGTACTTC
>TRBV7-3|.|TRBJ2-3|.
CASRSGASTDTQYF
TGTGCCAGCAGGTCAGGGGCCTCCACAGATACGCAGTATTTT
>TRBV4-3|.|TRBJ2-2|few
CASSLTPTSTGELFF
TGCGCCAGCAGCCTGACTCCTACTAGCACCGGGGAGCTGTTTTTT
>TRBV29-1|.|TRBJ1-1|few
CSVANRENTEAFF
TGCAGCGTTGCAAACCGGGAAAACACTGAAGCTTTCTTT
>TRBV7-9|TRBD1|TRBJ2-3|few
CASILGRPGQRTDTQYF
TGTGCCAGCATCTTGGGCCGCCCGGGACAGCGCACAGATACGCAGTATTTT
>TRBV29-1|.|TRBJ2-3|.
CSVEYAADTQYF
TGCAGCGTTGAATACGCGGCCGATACGCAGTATTTT
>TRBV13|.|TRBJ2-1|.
CASYIGSGLPSYNEQFF
TGTGCCAGCTATATTGGTAGCGGACTACCCTCCTACAATGAGCAGTTCTTC
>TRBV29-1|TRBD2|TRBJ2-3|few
CSVPGLAEFTDTQYF
TGCAGCGTTCCAGGACTAGCGGAATTCACAGATACGCAGTATTTT
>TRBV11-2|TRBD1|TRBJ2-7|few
CASSSTRGSYEQYF
TGTGCCAGCAGCTCAACCAGGGGGTCGTACGAGCAGTACTTC
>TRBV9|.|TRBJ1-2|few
CASSVGEQGRLVHGYTF
TGTGCCAGCAGCGTAGGTGAACAGGGACGGCTAGTTCATGGCTACACCTTC